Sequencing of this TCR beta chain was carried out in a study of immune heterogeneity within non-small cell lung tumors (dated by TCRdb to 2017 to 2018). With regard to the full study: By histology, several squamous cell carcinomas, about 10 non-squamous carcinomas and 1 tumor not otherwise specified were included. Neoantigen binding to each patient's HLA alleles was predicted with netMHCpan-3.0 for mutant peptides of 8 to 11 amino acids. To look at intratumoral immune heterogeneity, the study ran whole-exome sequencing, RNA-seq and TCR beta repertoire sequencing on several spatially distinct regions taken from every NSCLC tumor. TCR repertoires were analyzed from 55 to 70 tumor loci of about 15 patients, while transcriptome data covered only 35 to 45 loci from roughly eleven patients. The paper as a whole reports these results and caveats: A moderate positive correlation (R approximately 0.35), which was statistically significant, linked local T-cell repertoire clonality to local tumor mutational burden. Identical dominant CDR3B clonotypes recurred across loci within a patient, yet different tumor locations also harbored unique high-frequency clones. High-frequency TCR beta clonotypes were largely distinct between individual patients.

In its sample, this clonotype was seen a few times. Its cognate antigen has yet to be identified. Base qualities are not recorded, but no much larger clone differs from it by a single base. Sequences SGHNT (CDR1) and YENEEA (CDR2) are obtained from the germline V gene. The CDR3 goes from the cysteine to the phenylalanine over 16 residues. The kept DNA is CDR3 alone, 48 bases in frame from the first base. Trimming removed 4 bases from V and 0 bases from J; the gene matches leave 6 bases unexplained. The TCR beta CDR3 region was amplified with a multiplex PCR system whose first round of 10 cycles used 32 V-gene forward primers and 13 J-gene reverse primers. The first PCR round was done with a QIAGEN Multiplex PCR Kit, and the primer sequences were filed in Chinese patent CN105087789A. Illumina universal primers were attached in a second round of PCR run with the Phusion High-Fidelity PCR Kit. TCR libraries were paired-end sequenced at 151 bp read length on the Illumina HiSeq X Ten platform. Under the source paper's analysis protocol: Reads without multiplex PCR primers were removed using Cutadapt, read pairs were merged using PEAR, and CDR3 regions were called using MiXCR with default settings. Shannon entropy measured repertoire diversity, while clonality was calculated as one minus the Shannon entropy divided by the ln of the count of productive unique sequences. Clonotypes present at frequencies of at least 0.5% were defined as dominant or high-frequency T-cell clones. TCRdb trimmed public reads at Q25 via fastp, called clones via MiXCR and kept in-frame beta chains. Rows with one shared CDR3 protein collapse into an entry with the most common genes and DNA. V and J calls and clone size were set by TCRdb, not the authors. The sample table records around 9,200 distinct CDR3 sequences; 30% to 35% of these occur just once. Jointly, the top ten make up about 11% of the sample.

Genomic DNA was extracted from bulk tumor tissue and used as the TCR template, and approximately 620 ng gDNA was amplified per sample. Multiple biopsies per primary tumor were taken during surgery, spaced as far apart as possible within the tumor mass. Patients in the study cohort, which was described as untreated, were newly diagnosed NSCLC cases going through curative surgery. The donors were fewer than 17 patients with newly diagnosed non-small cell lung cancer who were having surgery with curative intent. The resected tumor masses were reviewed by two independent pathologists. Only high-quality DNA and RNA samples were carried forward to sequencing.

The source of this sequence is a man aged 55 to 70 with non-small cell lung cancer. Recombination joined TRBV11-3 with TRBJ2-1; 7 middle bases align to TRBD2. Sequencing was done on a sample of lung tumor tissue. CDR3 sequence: CASSSRELGSYNEQFF. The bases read TGTGCCAGCAGCTCGCGGGAGCTGGGCTCCTACAATGAGCAGTTCTTC.